This T cell receptor (beta chain) stems from a study of shared T cell receptors in the human thymus. This CDR3 is 18 amino acids long. V was clipped by 0 bases and J by 2 bases; unmatched bases: 12. The germline V gene encodes CDR1 MGHRA and CDR2 YSYEKL. Repertoires were generated with immunoSEQ multiplex PCR, while TCRdb's copy carries only in-frame clones and drops some. The sample contains roughly 710,000 clones, approximately 83% of which appear only once. These same records also appear under a second study, on human thymus T cells. As that study records: Use of V and J genes seemed skewed within the thymic and blood repertoires. Unrelated people showed highly overlapping thymic repertoires, related research reported.

The genes are TRBV4-1 and TRBJ2-7; 8 nucleotides align to TRBD2. This clonotype was sampled from a girl less than two years old with a congenital heart defect. The source material was thymocytes. CDR3 amino acids: CASSQERVGGGPPYEQYF. CDR3 in DNA: TGCGCCAGCAGCCAAGAAAGGGTTGGCGGGGGGCCACCCTACGAGCAGTACTTC.